This T cell receptor beta chain was found in a study of T cell changes during pregnancy in multiple sclerosis. The table came from immunoSEQ multiplex PCR; TCRdb's copy has only in-frame clones and leaves some out. The data contain about 100,000 clones, 90% of them seen just once; the ten biggest clones take up over 0.6%. The CDR3 is 17 amino acids. The trim removed 6 bases at V and 0 bases at J, leaving 10 bases unmatched. Germline-derived CDR1 and CDR2 are LNHDA and SQIVND (reference sequence). Sequenced here: peripheral blood, sampled in the second trimester of pregnancy. This TCR was recovered from a female donor in good health, enrolled as a control in a pregnancy study. The genes are TRBV19 and TRBJ2-2; 7 nucleotides agree with TRBD1. The CDR3 bases are TGTGCCAGTAGCTCCAGTCCCGGGACAGCGAACACCGGGGAGCTGTTTTTT. It translates to CASSSSPGTANTGELFF.